The text below deals with one TCR beta chain. This sample was taken from a study of shared clonotypes between healthy human individuals. Overall study: Used for every donor were three CD4 naive, three CD4 memory, two CD8 naive and one CD8 memory plate.

Assay runs were performed at deep level. Using immunoSEQ multiplex PCR, the repertoire was profiled, and TCRdb retains in-frame clones only, with some absent. The sample consists of under 1,100,000 clones, roughly 80% of them appearing once. This CDR3 spans 13 amino acids. Per germline, CDR1 LNHNV and CDR2 YYDKDF (reference sequence). Trimming cost V 5 bases and J 8 bases, with 13 bases left between them. The chain has TRBV15 and TRBJ2-1, with D perhaps assigned TRBD1 or TRBD2 (5 bases each). The TCR originated in a man younger than 35 in good health. The sequencing sample was made of memory CD4+ T cells sorted from blood. Subset defined: CD45RA-negative fraction. CDR3 in amino acids: CATSPHRGDEQFF. The CDR3 DNA is TGTGCCACCAGCCCCCACAGAGGGGATGAGCAGTTCTTC.